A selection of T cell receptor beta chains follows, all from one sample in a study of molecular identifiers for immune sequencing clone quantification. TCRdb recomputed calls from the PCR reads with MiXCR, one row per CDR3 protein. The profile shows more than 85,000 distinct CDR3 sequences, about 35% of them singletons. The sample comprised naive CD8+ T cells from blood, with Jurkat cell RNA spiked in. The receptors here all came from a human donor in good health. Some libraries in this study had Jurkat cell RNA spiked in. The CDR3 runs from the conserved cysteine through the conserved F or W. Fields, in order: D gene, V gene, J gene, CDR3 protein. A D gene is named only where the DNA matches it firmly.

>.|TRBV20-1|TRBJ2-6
CSADEGGAGANVLTF
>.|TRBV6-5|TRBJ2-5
CASKPIGRIQETQYF
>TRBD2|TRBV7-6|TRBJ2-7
CASSFASGSRGEQYF
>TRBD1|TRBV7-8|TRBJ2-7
CASSQGTATYEQYF
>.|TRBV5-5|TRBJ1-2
CASSLFSPSTIYGYTF
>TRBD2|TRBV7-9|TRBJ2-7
CASSLVPSGRAVNEQYF
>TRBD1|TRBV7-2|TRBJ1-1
CASSLRQGRSTEAFF
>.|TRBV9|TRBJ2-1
CASSVAAAYNEQFF
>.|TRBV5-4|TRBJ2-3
CASSLGQATDTQYF
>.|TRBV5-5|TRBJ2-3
CASRAQGGRTDTQYF
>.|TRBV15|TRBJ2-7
CATSRDSRDEQYF
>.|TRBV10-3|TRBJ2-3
CAISESTRYTDTLYF
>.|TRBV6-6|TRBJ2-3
CASSYTRSGDTQYF
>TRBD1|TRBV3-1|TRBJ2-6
CASSQDREDSGAYVLTF
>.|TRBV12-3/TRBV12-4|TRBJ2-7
CASSSTGFYEQYF
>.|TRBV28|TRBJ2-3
CASSLLADGRKGDTQYF
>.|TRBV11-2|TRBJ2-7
CASSLTGSIYEQYF
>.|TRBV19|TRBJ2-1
CASIWYNEQFF
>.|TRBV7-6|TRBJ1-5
CASSANTYQPQHF
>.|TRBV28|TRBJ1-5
CASSLEYSNQPQHF
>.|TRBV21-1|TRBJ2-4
CASRQDPQNIQYF
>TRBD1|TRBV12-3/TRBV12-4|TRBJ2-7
CASSGTGSYEQYF
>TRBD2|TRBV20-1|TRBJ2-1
CSAREGTSGRVEEQFF
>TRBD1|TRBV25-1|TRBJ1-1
CASSESTTGGRAFF
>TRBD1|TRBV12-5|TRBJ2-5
CASGLDPGQGAETQYF
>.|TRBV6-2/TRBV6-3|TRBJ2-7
CACSWNYEQYF
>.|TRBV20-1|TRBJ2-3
CSARTTSTDTQYF
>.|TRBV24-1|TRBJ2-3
CATSDPGIVLTDTQYF
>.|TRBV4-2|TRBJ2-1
CASSQLRGPEDTYNEQFF
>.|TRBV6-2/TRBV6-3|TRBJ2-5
CASSYYYRPKTQYF